Reported below is one T cell receptor beta chain. This sample is part of a study of STAT5B mutations in CD4+ large granular lymphocyte leukemia. The CDR3 contains 16 residues. Trimming shortened V by 7 bases and J by 0 bases, and 18 bases separated the two germline ends. Germline CDR1 and CDR2: LNHDA and SQIVND (reference sequence). Method: immunoSEQ multiplex PCR; TCRdb's copy keeps in-frame clones and lacks some. The sample includes 30,000 or so clones, 65% to 85% seen only once; the top ten take around 2.3%. This TCR was recovered from a human donor in good health. Sequencing was done on a sample of CD4+ T cells from blood buffy coats. V usage is TRBV19 and J usage is TRBJ1-2, with TRBD1 as a possible D gene (6 bases). The CDR3 reads CASTEAQTGSNYGYTF. The CDR3 coding sequence is TGTGCCAGTACCGAAGCCCAGACAGGATCTAACTATGGCTACACCTTC.